One and the same sample provided the 32 T cell receptor beta chains below, sequenced in a study of blood T cell repertoires in COVID-19. This table comes from immunoSEQ multiplex PCR, and its TCRdb copy is limited to in-frame clones, with some not included. The sample lists 210,000 or so clones, 80% to 90% occurring once. Sequenced: peripheral blood. Source of these receptors: a man between 18 and 29 years old with active or convalescent COVID-19.

V usage is TRBV19 and J usage is TRBJ2-7; TRBD1 matches 10 bases. This CDR3 has 15 residues. CDR1 and CDR2 from the germline V gene are LNHDA and SQIVND (reference sequence). Trimming cost V 6 bases and J 0 bases; bases outside gene matches: 5. This chain's CDR3 is CASSRTGGSSYEQYF. The CDR3 DNA reads TGTGCCAGTAGCAGGACAGGGGGTAGCTCCTACGAGCAGTACTTC.

This rearrangement joins TRBV10-1 to TRBJ2-5; 7 bases map to TRBD1. The junction had 9 bases not matched to a gene; V was cut back by 0 bases and J by 2 bases. Germline values: CDR1 WNHNN, CDR2 SYGVQD (reference sequence). The CDR3 consists of 17 residues. CDR3 nucleotides: TGCGCCAGCAGTGAGTCGTCTCCGGGACAGCAGCAAGAGACCCAGTACTTC. It codes for CASSESSPGQQQETQYF.

This chain joins TRBV12-3 or TRBV12-4 and TRBJ2-5; D not resolved. The CDR3 is 13 amino acids. The V end lost 2 bases, the J end lost 5 bases, and 9 bases lay between the germline ends. The CDR3 here is CASSLSRFETQYF. CDR3 in DNA: TGTGCCAGCAGTTTATCGCGGTTCGAGACCCAGTACTTC.

This clone came up a few times. This chain connects TRBV6-5 to TRBJ1-3; D uncertain. Germline-derived CDR1 and CDR2 are MNHEY and SVGAGI. The CDR3 totals 13 residues. V was clipped by 7 bases and J by 0 bases, with 7 bases between them. The CDR3 protein is CASKTGSGNTIYF. Here the CDR3 DNA reads TGTGCCAGCAAAACCGGCTCTGGAAACACCATATATTTT.

The rearrangement joins TRBV30 to TRBJ1-3; tentative D call: TRBD1 (6 bases). The length of the CDR3 is 14 residues. Trimming cost V 0 bases and J 1 base, with 7 bases left between them. From germline, CDR1 is GTSNPN and CDR2 SVGIG (reference sequence). CDR3 in DNA: TGTGCCTGGAGTGTCCAGGGGTCTGGAAACACCATATATTTT. Its translation: CAWSVQGSGNTIYF.

This sequence joins TRBV27 and TRBJ2-1, with TRBD2 matching over 11 bases. The CDR3 length is 16 residues. Unmatched junction bases numbered 7, after V lost 5 bases and J lost 4 bases. CDR1 and CDR2 (germline): MNHEY, SMNVEV (reference sequence). This CDR3 is CASSPTRLAGYNEQFF. CDR3 coding DNA: TGTGCCAGCAGTCCCACACGACTAGCGGGGTACAATGAGCAGTTCTTC.

This chain connects TRBV29-1 to TRBJ2-7, with TRBD2 as a possible D gene (5 bases). Germline V gene sequence: CDR1 SQVTM, CDR2 ANQGSEA. Trimming took off 8 bases at V and 2 bases at J, with 16 bases between the two ends. This CDR3 contains 13 residues. The CDR3 protein is CSCASRAPYEQYF. The CDR3 region has the DNA TGCAGCTGTGCCTCGCGGGCCCCCTACGAGCAGTACTTC.

The chain joins TRBV7-8 to TRBJ2-1; 11 bases align to TRBD2. J lost 12 bases, V lost 5 bases, and 18 bases had no gene match. CDR1 is SGHVS, CDR2 FQNEAQ, per germline. This CDR3 comprises 17 residues. CDR3 protein: CASSPTVEIAGGPRQFF. As DNA, the CDR3 is TGTGCCAGCAGCCCAACGGTGGAGATAGCGGGAGGGCCTAGGCAGTTCTTC.

The chain couples TRBV3-1 (or the pseudogene TRBV3-2) to TRBJ2-7; D not certain. V was clipped by 3 bases and J by 2 bases, with 8 bases between them. Germline V gene sequence: CDR1 LGHDT, CDR2 YNNKEL (reference sequence). This CDR3 is 13 amino acids long. In DNA, the CDR3 is TGTGCCAGCAGCCAGGGCCCCACCTACGAGCAGTACTTC. This gives the protein CASSQGPTYEQYF.

The chain's CDR3 is CASSFAASGVVGTDTQYF. The CDR3 DNA follows: TGTGCCAGCAGCTTTGCGGCTAGCGGGGTCGTAGGGACAGATACGCAGTATTTT. The chain combines TRBV5-4 with TRBJ2-3, with 9 bases aligning to TRBD2. Germline V gene data show CDR1 as SGHNT and CDR2 as YYREEE (reference sequence). This CDR3 is 18 amino acids long. V trimming: 2 bases; J trimming: 3 bases; junction bases outside the gene matches: 13.

The CDR3 here is CASSLFATGGRNTDTQYF. The CDR3 region has the DNA TGTGCCAGCAGCTTATTTGCCACCGGCGGGAGGAACACAGATACGCAGTATTTT. The chain carries TRBV7-6 and TRBJ2-3, with 8 positions matching TRBD2. V lost 2 bases and J lost 2; bases outside the gene matches: 12. This CDR3 comprises 18 residues. Germline V lookup: CDR1 SGHVS, CDR2 FNYEAQ. The full variable domain, in which reference TRBV7-6 and TRBJ2-3 provide the parts outside the CDR3, is GAGVSQSPRYKVTKRGQDVALRCDPISGHVSLYWYRQALGQGPEFLTYFNYEAQQDKSGLPNDRFSAERPEGSISTLTIQRTEQRDSAMYRCASSLFATGGRNTDTQYFGPGTRLTVL.

The V and J genes are TRBV21-1 and TRBJ2-2; TRBD2, the table's D call, lacks a check against the DNA. TRBV21-1 is flagged as a pseudogene. CDR3 length: 16 residues. CDR3 sequence reads: CASRPGVVPNTGELFF. DNA for the CDR3: TGTGCCAGCAGACCGGGGGTTGTACCGAACACCGGGGAGCTGTTTTTT.

V usage is TRBV2 and J usage is TRBJ2-3, with 11 bases aligning to TRBD2. Germline CDR1 and CDR2: SNHLY and FYNNEI. The V segment lost 5 bases and the J segment 6 bases; nucleotides outside the gene matches: 7. This CDR3 contains 15 residues. The CDR3 nucleotides are TGTGCCAGCAGTCTAGCGGGAGGTGTCGCGGATACGCAGTATTTT. It codes for CASSLAGGVADTQYF. Variable domain in full (rest from reference TRBV2 and TRBJ2-3): EPEVTQTPSHQVTQMGQEVILRCVPISNHLYFYWYRQILGQKVEFLVSFYNNEISEKSEIFDDQFSVERPDGSNFTLKIRSTKLEDSAMYFCASSLAGGVADTQYFGPGTRLTVL.

The chain joins TRBV5-1 to TRBJ2-7; D is possibly TRBD2 (6 bases). Germline V gene data show CDR1 as SGHRS and CDR2 as YFSETQ. The CDR3 runs 17 residues. Trimming stripped 0 bases from V and 3 bases from J, with 19 bases between. The CDR3 DNA sequence: TGCGCCAGCAGCTTGGGTTCGATCAGGAGGGACCGCTACGAGCAGTACTTC. It encodes CASSLGSIRRDRYEQYF.

The CDR3 sequence: CAIRRELEETQYF. For the CDR3, the DNA is TGTGCCATCAGGCGAGAATTAGAAGAGACCCAGTACTTC. This chain joins TRBV10-3 and TRBJ2-5, with D unclear. This CDR3 has 13 amino acids. The germline gives CDR1 ENHRY, CDR2 SYGVKD. Trimming took off 6 bases at V and 3 bases at J, with 11 bases between the two ends.

The chain couples TRBV12-3 or TRBV12-4 to TRBJ1-2, with 7 bases aligning to TRBD1. The CDR3 is made up of 12 amino acids. J was trimmed by 8 bases and V by 5 bases; bases with no gene match: 5. This CDR3 is CASSPQGGGYTF. CDR3 DNA sequence: TGTGCCAGCAGTCCCCAGGGGGGAGGCTACACCTTC.

The chain uses TRBV5-1 and TRBJ2-7; D gene ambiguous. V dropped 1 base and J dropped 6 bases, with 8 bases sitting between them. The germline V gene encodes CDR1 SGHRS and CDR2 YFSETQ. The CDR3 length is 12 residues. CDR3 DNA: TGCGCCAGCAGCTTGTATCTGGCCGAGCAGTACTTC. Protein: CASSLYLAEQYF.

The chain combines TRBV28 with TRBJ2-6, with D perhaps TRBD1 (5 bases). This CDR3 region has 17 residues. Between the trimmed V and J ends, which lost 3 bases and 0 bases, there was a span of 12 bases. Germline-derived CDR1 and CDR2 are MDHEN and SYDVKM. The CDR3 sequence: CASSLGTGSSGANVLTF. DNA of the CDR3: TGTGCCAGCAGTTTGGGCACAGGAAGCTCTGGGGCCAACGTCCTGACTTTC.

V and J are TRBV7-9 and TRBJ1-4; 9 bases are a match to TRBD1. This CDR3 spans 14 amino acids. Germline CDR1 SEHNR, CDR2 FQNEAQ (reference sequence). Trimming cost V 5 bases and J 8 bases; bases outside gene matches: 6. The chain's CDR3 is CASSRTGAGEKLFF. The CDR3 bases are TGTGCCAGCAGCAGGACAGGGGCAGGGGAAAAACTGTTTTTT. Supplemented by reference TRBV7-9 and TRBJ1-4, the full variable domain reads DTGVSQNPRHKITKRGQNVTFRCDPISEHNRLYWYRQTLGQGPEFLTYFQNEAQLEKSRLLSDRFSAERPKGSFSTLEIQRTEQGDSAMYLCASSRTGAGEKLFFGSGTQLSVL.

J is TRBJ2-7 and V is TRBV13, with a tentative D call TRBD2 (5 bases). The CDR3 length is 13 residues. V lost 5 bases and J 3 bases, leaving 11 bases between the germline ends. The germline V gene encodes CDR1 PRHDT and CDR2 FYEKMQ (reference sequence). CDR3 DNA: TGTGCCAGCAGCCTCACTAGTGGCTACGAGCAGTACTTC. Translation gives CASSLTSGYEQYF.

The chain combines TRBV5-1 with TRBJ2-2, with a tentative D call TRBD2 (7 bases). There are 16 residues in the CDR3. Trimming left V 0 bases short and J 0 bases short, with 9 bases between. Germline V gives CDR1 SGHRS, CDR2 YFSETQ. The CDR3 here is CASSLGGGPNTGELFF. The CDR3, as DNA: TGCGCCAGCAGCTTGGGCGGGGGCCCGAACACCGGGGAGCTGTTTTTT.

The J gene is TRBJ2-7, the V gene TRBV3-1 (or the pseudogene TRBV3-2), with TRBD1 identical over 10 bases. Losses at the gene ends were 5 bases for V and 0 bases for J; bases not matched to a gene: 7. Germline values: CDR1 LGHDT, CDR2 YNNKEL (reference sequence). The CDR3 spans 16 residues. The CDR3 DNA is TGTGCCAGCAGCGAGGCCGGGACAGGGGCCTCCTACGAGCAGTACTTC. Translated, it gives CASSEAGTGASYEQYF.

CDR3 sequence: CASSDNNSPLHF. The DNA for the CDR3 is TGTGCCAGCAGTGACAATAATTCACCCCTCCACTTT. The V call is TRBV25-1, the J call TRBJ1-6; D is undetermined. The CDR3 extends over 12 amino acids. V dropped 3 bases and J dropped 5 bases, with 2 bases sitting between them. Germline V lookup: CDR1 MGHDK, CDR2 SYGVNS.

The chain has TRBV6-4 and TRBJ1-6; maybe TRBD1 (5 bases). Looked up from germline, CDR1 is MRHNA and CDR2 is SNTAGT. Trimming removed 0 bases at V and 9 bases at J, with 15 bases between. The CDR3 covers 16 residues. Here the CDR3 reads CASSDSVGPGGSPLHF. The CDR3 DNA follows: TGTGCCAGCAGTGACTCGGTGGGACCGGGGGGTTCACCCCTCCACTTT.

V gene TRBV29-1 combines with J gene TRBJ1-1; D unclear. V was clipped by 5 bases and J by 4 bases, with 14 bases between them. In germline, CDR1 is SQVTM, CDR2 ANQGSEA. The CDR3 is 13 residues long. CDR3 nucleotides: TGCAGCGTTAAGCTTAGGGAGGGCACTGAAGCTTTCTTT. It yields the protein CSVKLREGTEAFF.

The gene calls are TRBV28 and TRBJ1-3, with 7 bases that match TRBD1. V dropped 5 bases and J dropped 0; count of bases not matched to a gene: 10. The CDR3 runs 17 residues. Germline V gene lookup returns CDR1 MDHEN and CDR2 SYDVKM. CDR3 region: CASSPPTGTSSGNTIYF. As DNA, the CDR3 is TGTGCCAGCAGTCCCCCGACAGGGACCAGCTCTGGAAACACCATATATTTT.

The chain has TRBV6-2 or TRBV6-3 and TRBJ1-5; a weak D match, TRBD1 (5 bases). This CDR3 spans 19 amino acids. V lost 2 bases, J lost 5 bases, and 25 bases lay in between. Germline-derived CDR1 and CDR2 are MNHEY and SVGEGT. CDR3 DNA sequence: TGTGCCAGCAGTTACGCCGTTGGGGGAGGGACCCGCGTTGATCAGCCCCAGCATTTT. Its translation: CASSYAVGGGTRVDQPQHF.

V and J are TRBV6-5 and TRBJ2-7, with 12 bases lining up with TRBD2. The CDR3 consists of 15 residues. Germline CDR1 and CDR2: MNHEY and SVGAGI. Trimming took 6 bases from V and 2 from J; bases not matched to a gene: 5. This CDR3 is CASRGLAGQPYEQYF. The DNA for the CDR3 is TGTGCCAGCAGGGGACTAGCGGGCCAACCCTACGAGCAGTACTTC.

CDR3 nucleotides: TGTGCCAGCAGCCAAGATCCCGACAGGGGGCGATGGGCTTTCTTT. Its protein is CASSQDPDRGRWAFF. The chain has TRBV4-2 and TRBJ1-1; 10 bases are shared with TRBD1. Germline V gene sequence: CDR1 LGHNA, CDR2 YNFKEQ. V lost 0 bases and J lost 11; bases outside the gene matches: 9. This CDR3 is built from 15 residues.

The gene calls are TRBV4-3 and TRBJ1-2; D is perhaps TRBD1 (6 bases). Germline assignment: CDR1 LGHNA and CDR2 YSLEER. The CDR3 length is 17 residues. Trimming cost V 0 bases and J 0 bases, with 14 bases left between them. In DNA form, the CDR3 reads TGCGCCAGCAGCCAAGAAAGGTCGCACAGGGCTAACTATGGCTACACCTTC. Encoded protein: CASSQERSHRANYGYTF.

This chain connects TRBV4-1 to TRBJ1-1; D unclear. Germline CDR1 is MGHRA and CDR2 is YSYEKL. CDR3 length: 15 amino acids. Trimming stripped 5 bases from V and 1 base from J, with 14 bases between. The chain's CDR3 is CASSYTFPRNTEAFF. The CDR3 DNA reads as TGCGCCAGCAGCTATACCTTCCCCAGGAACACTGAAGCTTTCTTT.

The chain is built from TRBV29-1 and TRBJ1-2, with a weak D call TRBD1 (5 bases). Trimming left V 2 bases short and J 5 bases short, with 21 bases between. The CDR3 runs 16 residues. Germline V lookup: CDR1 SQVTM, CDR2 ANQGSEA. The CDR3 coding sequence is TGCAGCGTTGAACCCCATGGGGAGGCCAGGGTATATGGCTACACCTTC. This codes for CSVEPHGEARVYGYTF. Together with reference TRBV29-1 and TRBJ1-2, the CDR3 gives the full variable domain: SAVISQKPSRDICQRGTSLTIQCQVDSQVTMMFWYRQQPGQSLTLIATANQGSEATYESGFVIDKFPISRPNLTFSTLTVSNMSPEDSSIYLCSVEPHGEARVYGYTFGSGTRLTVV.